This T cell receptor (beta chain) stems from a study of control samples from healthy donors and cancer patients. The method was immunoSEQ multiplex PCR; TCRdb's version includes in-frame clones alone and lacks a portion of them. The sample carries just under 65,000 clones, roughly 85% recorded once. The TCR sequence derives from a man aged 40-55 years in good health. The sample taken for sequencing was blood.

The CDR3 nucleotides read TGTGCCAGCAGCAAGGATAGGGGACTAGCGGCTTACGAGCAGTACTTC. This encodes CASSKDRGLAAYEQYF. The chain uses TRBV21-1 and TRBJ2-7; the D call of TRBD2 is as the table states it, not checked on the DNA. TRBV21-1 is described as a pseudogene. The CDR3 loop spans 16 amino acids.